This TCR beta chain was sequenced in a study of OX40 agonist ivuxolimab in advanced cancers. Profiling relied on immunoSEQ multiplex PCR, and the TCRdb table lists in-frame clones only, not all of them. The repertoire has 50,000 to 70,000 clones, approximately 79% of them found once; the top ten carry about 1.9%. The germline V gene has CDR1 MNHEY and CDR2 SVGAGI. CDR3 length: 15 amino acids. Germline trimming cut 6 bases from V and 5 bases from J; bases unmatched to any gene: 11. The input for sequencing was CD4+ or CD8+ T cells sorted from blood, taken in a trial of the OX40 agonist ivuxolimab. This TCR was recovered from an adult with an advanced solid tumor such as melanoma, head and neck, liver or kidney cancer. The chain recombines TRBV6-5 with TRBJ2-7; 9 bases agree with TRBD1. The CDR3 is CASREPGQGIDEQYF. The DNA for the CDR3 is TGTGCCAGCAGGGAACCGGGACAGGGCATCGACGAGCAGTACTTC.